Below, one T cell receptor (beta chain) is given with its context. A much larger clone lies a single base off, so this may be a read error. The sample comes from a study of blood T cell repertoires in COVID-19. Study context: Donors in the United States, Italy and Spain gave samples during acute or convalescent COVID-19.

As originally analysed: Estimation of nucleated cell counts was performed using reference gene primer amplification. TCRdb keeps only in-frame clones here, not all; method: immunoSEQ multiplex PCR. V and J calls and clone size are given by that table; D and trimming were obtained from the DNA. The profile covers 220,000 or so clones, with 82% appearing a single time and about 3.4% taken by the ten largest. Cohorts were determined from participant-reported clinical history. Cohort 3 recovered donors had two negative PCRs, clearance, or symptom resolution. The CDR3 spans 14 residues. V shed 5 bases and J shed 0 bases, with 10 bases lying between them. Germline values: CDR1 LNHDA, CDR2 SQIVND (reference sequence).

The chain employs TRBV19 and TRBJ1-1; possible D gene TRBD1, 5 bases. The sequence was obtained from a woman aged 60-75 years who had recovered from COVID-19. The sequencing input was PBMCs or T cells enriched from blood (not recorded which). The CDR3 here is CASSGGLMNTEAFF. Here the CDR3 DNA reads TGTGCCAGTAGTGGGGGACTGATGAACACTGAAGCTTTCTTT.